Following are 25 T cell receptor beta chains from one sample sequenced in a study of Ad26.COV2.S vaccination and SARS-CoV-2 variants. Generated by immunoSEQ multiplex PCR, the TCRdb table keeps only in-frame clones and is missing some. The table shows about 400,000 clones, with roughly 90% occurring only once. As to treatment: around 19 received Ad26.COV2.S at low or high dose, single or two shots; several received placebo; per-sample allocation not given. Day 63 after the first vaccine or placebo injection was the time point for sampling. Sequencing was performed on peripheral blood, taken in a trial of Ad26.COV2.S vaccine versus placebo. These receptors originate from a person aged 18-60 years who received the Ad26.COV2.S COVID-19 vaccine or a placebo.

The V call is TRBV27, the J call TRBJ2-7; 9 bases agree with TRBD1. CDR1 MNHEY and CDR2 SMNVEV come from the germline V gene (reference sequence). The CDR3 has 13 residues. Germline trimming cut 3 bases from V and 6 bases from J; bases unmatched to any gene: 3. The CDR3 is CASSFQDRGEQYF. Written as DNA, the CDR3 is TGTGCCAGCAGTTTCCAGGACAGGGGCGAGCAGTACTTC.

The chain couples TRBV11-3 to TRBJ2-5; D remains unclear. The CDR3 loop spans 13 amino acids. Germline-derived CDR1 and CDR2 are SGHNT and YENEEA. Trimming left V 5 bases short and J 7 bases short, with 14 bases between. In nucleotides, the CDR3 is TGTGCCAGCAGCCCATGGGCCGGCGGGACCCAGTACTTC. Its protein product is CASSPWAGGTQYF.

The chain joins TRBV6-2 or TRBV6-3 to TRBJ2-1; TRBD1 matches at 10 bases. There are 16 residues in the CDR3. Germline V gene data show CDR1 as MNHEY and CDR2 as SVGEGT. J lost 5 bases, V lost 0 bases, and 4 bases had no gene match. The CDR3 reads CASSYSGQGSHNEQFF. DNA of the CDR3: TGTGCCAGCAGTTACTCGGGACAGGGGAGTCACAATGAGCAGTTCTTC.

The chain combines TRBV7-2 with TRBJ1-1; TRBD1 agrees at 9 bases. V lost 6 bases to trimming and J lost 5 bases; unmatched junction nucleotides: 10. CDR3 length: 15 amino acids. CDR1 is SGHTA, CDR2 FQGNSA, per germline. The CDR3 region has the DNA TGTGCCAGCAGTTCATTACAGGGGGCGCGGACTGAAGCTTTCTTT. Protein product: CASSSLQGARTEAFF.

The chain uses TRBV5-5 and TRBJ2-3; no reliable D call. Trimming removed 4 bases at V and 1 base at J, with 7 bases between. The germline V gene has CDR1 SGHKS and CDR2 YYEKEE (reference sequence). This CDR3 contains 13 residues. In DNA, the CDR3 is TGTGCCAGCAGCCTGTCGGGCACAGATACGCAGTATTTT. Translating it yields CASSLSGTDTQYF.

This clone was observed a handful of times. This chain uses TRBV11-2 with TRBJ2-3, with TRBD2 matching over 10 bases. The CDR3 contains 16 residues. Germline trimming cut 5 bases from V and 0 bases from J; bases unmatched to any gene: 5. CDR1 SGHAT and CDR2 FQNNGV come from the germline V gene. The CDR3 bases are TGTGCCAGCAGCCGAAGCGGGGGGGCGAGCACAGATACGCAGTATTTT. It is translated as CASSRSGGASTDTQYF.

The rearrangement links TRBV5-1 to TRBJ1-2; D is unclear. The V end lost 2 bases, the J end lost 4 bases, and 15 bases lay between the germline ends. CDR3 length equals 15 residues. CDR1 is SGHRS and CDR2 is YFSETQ in the germline V gene. This CDR3 reads CASSFGPREPYGYTF. The DNA for the CDR3 is TGCGCCAGCAGCTTCGGCCCTCGGGAGCCCTATGGCTACACCTTC.

The table lists this clone with a count of one. The genes are TRBV19 and TRBJ1-6; no firm D call. The germline CDR1 and CDR2 sequences are LNHDA and SQIVND (reference sequence). V shed 3 bases and J shed 7 bases, with 7 bases lying between them. CDR3 size: 13 residues. The CDR3 protein is CASSILMNSPLHF. As DNA, the CDR3 is TGTGCCAGTAGTATCCTGATGAATTCACCCCTCCACTTT.

J is TRBJ2-1 and V is TRBV6-2 or TRBV6-3, with 8 bases matching TRBD1. The V segment lost 4 bases and the J segment 7 bases; nucleotides outside the gene matches: 9. The CDR3 is made up of 15 amino acids. CDR1 and CDR2 from the germline V gene are MNHEY and SVGEGT. The CDR3 reads CASSSRQGNLNEQFF. For the CDR3, the DNA is TGTGCCAGCAGTTCCAGACAGGGGAATTTGAATGAGCAGTTCTTC.

The J gene is TRBJ2-5, the V gene TRBV6-2 or TRBV6-3; TRBD2 matches at 11 bases. This CDR3 comprises 16 residues. V lost 2 bases and J lost 4; bases outside the gene matches: 6. Germline CDR1 and CDR2: MNHEY and SVGEGT. The CDR3: CASSYPLAGGGETQYF. In DNA, the CDR3 is TGTGCCAGCAGTTACCCCCTAGCGGGGGGCGGAGAGACCCAGTACTTC.

This rearrangement joins TRBV7-2 to TRBJ1-2, with TRBD1 matching over 10 bases. The CDR3 consists of 16 residues. V gave up 5 bases and J gave up 8 bases; unmatched junction bases: 14. The germline gives CDR1 SGHTA, CDR2 FQGNSA. CDR3 bases: TGTGCCAGCAGCCTCTCGACAGGGGGCGCCTCACTGGGCTACACCTTC. The encoded protein is CASSLSTGGASLGYTF. Full variable domain (remainder filled in from reference TRBV7-2 and TRBJ1-2): GAGVSQSPSNKVTEKGKDVELRCDPISGHTALYWYRQSLGQGLEFLIYFQGNSAPDKSGLPSDRFSAERTGGSVSTLTIQRTQQEDSAVYLCASSLSTGGASLGYTFGSGTRLTVV.

V gene TRBV5-6 combines with J gene TRBJ1-5, with 7 bases identical to TRBD1. The CDR3 is 15 amino acids. The germline gives CDR1 SGHDT, CDR2 YYEEEE. After removal of 4 bases from V and 3 bases from J, the junction contained 7 bases not matched to a gene. The DNA of the CDR3 is TGTGCCAGCAGCCGTCAAGGGACAGCCAATCAGCCCCAGCATTTT. Residues: CASSRQGTANQPQHF.

The rearrangement joins TRBV5-4 to TRBJ2-2, with D possibly matching TRBD1 (7 bases). CDR1 SGHNT and CDR2 YYREEE come from the germline V gene (reference sequence). V lost 5 bases and J 6 bases, leaving 20 bases between the germline ends. CDR3 length: 16 amino acids. This CDR3 is CASRPQGGHTAGELFF. In DNA, the CDR3 is TGTGCCAGCAGGCCTCAGGGGGGCCACACGGCCGGGGAGCTGTTTTTT. Using reference TRBV5-4 and TRBJ2-2 for the parts outside the CDR3, the full variable domain is ETGVTQSPTHLIKTRGQQVTLRCSSQSGHNTVSWYQQALGQGPQFIFQYYREEENGRGNFPPRFSGLQFPNYSSELNVNALELDDSALYLCASRPQGGHTAGELFFGEGSRLTVL.

Details on this clone: Sequence at one end of the junction differs from germline and may be a read error. The chain carries TRBV7-8 and TRBJ2-7, with D maybe TRBD2 (7 bases). Germline V gene lookup returns CDR1 SGHVS and CDR2 FQNEAQ. The CDR3 loop spans 18 amino acids. Here the CDR3 reads CASSLVGALAGDPYELYF. The DNA of the CDR3 is TGTGCCAGCAGCTTAGTGGGGGCGTTGGCGGGGGACCCCTACGAGCTGTACTTC. Drawing the rest from reference TRBV7-8 and TRBJ2-7, the complete variable domain is GAGVSQSPRYKVAKRGQDVALRCDPISGHVSLFWYQQALGQGPEFLTYFQNEAQLDKSGLPSDRFFAERPEGSVSTLKIQRTQQEDSAVYLCASSLVGALAGDPYELYFGPGTRLTVT.

This clone has a single count. The CDR3 loop is CASSQEGGGSYNEQFF. DNA for the CDR3: TGCGCCAGCAGCCAAGAAGGTGGGGGCTCCTACAATGAGCAGTTCTTC. This chain joins TRBV4-1 and TRBJ2-1; D may correspond to TRBD1 or TRBD2 (5 bases each). CDR1 and CDR2 from the germline V gene are MGHRA and YSYEKL. Trimming removed 0 bases at V and 0 bases at J, with 9 bases between. The CDR3 spans 16 residues.

The chain carries TRBV6-5 and TRBJ1-5; a weak D match, TRBD1 (6 bases). Trimming took off 4 bases at V and 11 bases at J, with 15 bases between the two ends. The CDR3 covers 13 residues. Germline V gene lookup returns CDR1 MNHEY and CDR2 SVGAGI. The CDR3 bases are TGTGCCAGCAGTTCCCTCACAGGGATGTCCCAGCATTTT. Amino acid sequence: CASSSLTGMSQHF.

The chain couples TRBV27 to TRBJ1-1; 8 nucleotides agree with TRBD1. This CDR3 is 17 amino acids long. V lost 3 bases to trimming and J lost 1 base; unmatched junction nucleotides: 10. CDR1 MNHEY and CDR2 SMNVEV come from the germline V gene (reference sequence). CDR3: CASSLTRGRFGNTEAFF. The CDR3 nucleotides read TGTGCCAGCAGTTTGACCAGGGGGCGTTTCGGGAACACTGAAGCTTTCTTT.

This chain connects TRBV6-2 or TRBV6-3 to TRBJ2-2; TRBD2 agrees at 8 bases. The CDR3 loop spans 18 amino acids. V dropped 2 bases and J dropped 1; count of bases not matched to a gene: 9. Germline values: CDR1 MNHEY, CDR2 SVGEGT. CDR3 sequence reads: CASSYPTRAGGNTGELFF. DNA of the CDR3: TGTGCCAGCAGTTACCCCACTCGGGCGGGGGGGAACACCGGGGAGCTGTTTTTT.

The chain couples TRBV27 to TRBJ1-1, with a weak D call TRBD1 (6 bases). This CDR3 spans 15 amino acids. Germline lookup yields CDR1 MNHEY and CDR2 SMNVEV (reference sequence). Trimming stripped 7 bases from V and 1 base from J, with 16 bases between. CDR3 sequence: CASKEGTGRNTEAFF. The CDR3 nucleotides read TGTGCCAGCAAAGAGGGCACAGGGCGGAACACTGAAGCTTTCTTT.

The CDR3 reads CASSQVVNRGYEQYF. For the CDR3, the DNA is TGCGCCAGCAGCCAAGTCGTAAACAGGGGCTACGAGCAGTACTTC. This chain uses TRBV4-3 with TRBJ2-7, with 7 bases matching TRBD1. The J segment lost 3 bases and the V segment lost 1 base, leaving 6 bases of the junction unmatched. CDR3 length: 15 amino acids. Germline V gene data show CDR1 as LGHNA and CDR2 as YSLEER.

This clone was found once. V gene TRBV5-6 combines with J gene TRBJ1-5; a weak D match, TRBD1 (5 bases). CDR3 length: 14 amino acids. Germline V gives CDR1 SGHDT, CDR2 YYEEEE. Trimming left V 0 bases short and J 3 bases short, with 7 bases between. CDR3 in DNA: TGTGCCAGCAGCTTGGCAGGGCCCAATCAGCCCCAGCATTTT. Its translation: CASSLAGPNQPQHF.

This clone occurred once. The V call is TRBV28, the J call TRBJ2-7; a weak D match, TRBD1 (5 bases). The V end lost 2 bases, the J end lost 6 bases, and 8 bases lay between the germline ends. The CDR3 is 12 amino acids. From germline, CDR1 is MDHEN and CDR2 SYDVKM. This CDR3 is CASSLGAIEQYF. For the CDR3, the DNA is TGTGCCAGCAGTTTAGGGGCTATCGAGCAGTACTTC.

This chain joins TRBV7-9 and TRBJ2-7; 7 nucleotides align to TRBD1. V was clipped by 5 bases and J by 3 bases; unmatched bases: 10. Germline V gene lookup returns CDR1 SEHNR and CDR2 FQNEAQ (reference sequence). The CDR3 covers 15 residues. The CDR3 sequence: CASSKAEGGYYEQYF. The CDR3 region has the DNA TGTGCCAGCAGCAAAGCGGAAGGGGGCTACTACGAGCAGTACTTC.

The rearrangement uses TRBV28 and TRBJ1-6; 8 positions match TRBD1. The length of the CDR3 is 15 residues. Germline values: CDR1 MDHEN, CDR2 SYDVKM. With 5 bases clipped from V and 7 bases from J, the junction kept 7 bases outside the gene matches. The CDR3 region is CASSPLDRGNSPLHF. The DNA of the CDR3 is TGTGCCAGCAGTCCCCTTGACAGGGGAAATTCACCCCTCCACTTT. Full variable domain (rest looked up from reference TRBV28 and TRBJ1-6): DVKVTQSSRYLVKRTGEKVFLECVQDMDHENMFWYRQDPGLGLRLIYFSYDVKMKEKGDIPEGYSVSREKKERFSLILESASTNQTSMYLCASSPLDRGNSPLHFGNGTRLTVT.

The CDR3 spells CASSPLDPYNEQFF. The CDR3 nucleotides read TGTGCCAGCTCACCACTGGATCCTTACAATGAGCAGTTCTTC. This chain connects TRBV18 to TRBJ2-1; unclear D gene. CDR1 is KGHSH, CDR2 LQKENI, per germline. The CDR3 sequence is 14 residues long. V lost 1 base, J lost 4 bases, and 8 bases lay in between.